This T cell receptor beta chain comes out of a study of persistence of HIV-infected CD4 T cells. Nonspecific anti-CD3/anti-CD28 bead stimulation represents the broad CD4+ T cell repertoire. CD4+ T cells upregulating both CD40 ligand and CD69 were sorted as responding cells. The ends were cut back, 3 bases at V and 7 bases at J, with 12 bases in the middle. The CDR3 spans 14 residues. CDR1 and CDR2 (germline): KGHDR, SFDVKD. Notes on this clone: Its target is unknown.

The immunoSEQ assay was version 4, run in survey mode. Assay used: immunoSEQ multiplex PCR; TCRdb lists only in-frame clones, some missing. The sample has about 45,000 clones; 80% to 90% are singletons. The sample in question was CD4+ T cells sorted from PBMCs after 18-hour stimulation, obtained from a patient who received antiretroviral therapy. The receptor was derived from an adult woman with HIV who was CMV-seropositive. The rearrangement uses TRBV24-1 and TRBJ2-1, with D tentatively TRBD1 or TRBD2 (7 bases each). This CDR3 is CATSDAGGGNEQFF. In DNA form, the CDR3 reads TGTGCCACCAGTGATGCAGGGGGGGGGAATGAGCAGTTCTTC.